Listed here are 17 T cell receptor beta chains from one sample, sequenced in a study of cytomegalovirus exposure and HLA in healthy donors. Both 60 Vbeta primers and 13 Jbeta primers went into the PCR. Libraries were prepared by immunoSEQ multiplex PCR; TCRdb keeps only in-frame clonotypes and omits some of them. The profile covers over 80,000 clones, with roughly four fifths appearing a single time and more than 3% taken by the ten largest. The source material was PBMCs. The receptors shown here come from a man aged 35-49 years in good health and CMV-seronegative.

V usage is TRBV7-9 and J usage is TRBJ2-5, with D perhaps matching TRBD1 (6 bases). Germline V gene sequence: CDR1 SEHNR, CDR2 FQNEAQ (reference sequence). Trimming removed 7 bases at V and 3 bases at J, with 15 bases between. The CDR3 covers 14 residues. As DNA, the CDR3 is TGTGCCAGCACTCTAATCCAGGGGAAAGAGACCCAGTACTTC. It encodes CASTLIQGKETQYF. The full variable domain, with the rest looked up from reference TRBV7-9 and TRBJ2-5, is DTGVSQNPRHKITKRGQNVTFRCDPISEHNRLYWYRQTLGQGPEFLTYFQNEAQLEKSRLLSDRFSAERPKGSFSTLEIQRTEQGDSAMYLCASTLIQGKETQYFGPGTRLLVL.

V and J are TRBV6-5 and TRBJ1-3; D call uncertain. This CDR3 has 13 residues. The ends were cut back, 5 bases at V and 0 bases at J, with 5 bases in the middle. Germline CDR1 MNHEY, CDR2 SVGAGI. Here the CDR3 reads CASSRGSGNTIYF. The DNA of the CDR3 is TGTGCCAGCAGTCGCGGCTCTGGAAACACCATATATTTT.

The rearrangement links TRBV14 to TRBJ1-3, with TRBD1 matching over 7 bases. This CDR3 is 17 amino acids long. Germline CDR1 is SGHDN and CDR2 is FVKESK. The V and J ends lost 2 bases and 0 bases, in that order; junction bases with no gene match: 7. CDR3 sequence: CASSQLQGGFSGNTIYF. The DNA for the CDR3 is TGTGCCAGCAGCCAACTGCAGGGGGGATTCTCTGGAAACACCATATATTTT.

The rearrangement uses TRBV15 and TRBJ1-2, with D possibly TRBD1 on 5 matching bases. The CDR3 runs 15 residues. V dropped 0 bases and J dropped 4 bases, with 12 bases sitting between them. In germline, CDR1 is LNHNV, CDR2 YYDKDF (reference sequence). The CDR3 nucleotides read TGTGCCACCAGCAGAGAGGGCACAGGTTTCTATGGCTACACCTTC. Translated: CATSREGTGFYGYTF.

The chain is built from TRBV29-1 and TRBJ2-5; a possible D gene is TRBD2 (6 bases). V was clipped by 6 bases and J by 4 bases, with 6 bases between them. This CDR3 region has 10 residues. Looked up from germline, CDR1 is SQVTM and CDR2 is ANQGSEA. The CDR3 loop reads CSVEGETQYF. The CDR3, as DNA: TGCAGCGTGGAGGGAGAGACCCAGTACTTC.

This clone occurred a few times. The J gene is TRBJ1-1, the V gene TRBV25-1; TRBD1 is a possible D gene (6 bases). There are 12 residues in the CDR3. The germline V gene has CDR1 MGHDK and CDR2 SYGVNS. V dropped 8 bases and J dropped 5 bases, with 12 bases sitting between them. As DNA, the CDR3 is TGTGCCAGCGGTAGGGGGGGTACTGAAGCTTTCTTT. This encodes CASGRGGTEAFF.

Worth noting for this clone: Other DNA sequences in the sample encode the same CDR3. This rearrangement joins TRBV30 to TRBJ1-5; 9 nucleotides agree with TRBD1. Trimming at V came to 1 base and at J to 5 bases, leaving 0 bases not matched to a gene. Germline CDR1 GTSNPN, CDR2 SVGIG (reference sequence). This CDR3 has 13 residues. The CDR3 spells CAWSGQGDQPQHF. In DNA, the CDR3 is TGTGCCTGGAGTGGACAGGGGGATCAGCCCCAGCATTTT.

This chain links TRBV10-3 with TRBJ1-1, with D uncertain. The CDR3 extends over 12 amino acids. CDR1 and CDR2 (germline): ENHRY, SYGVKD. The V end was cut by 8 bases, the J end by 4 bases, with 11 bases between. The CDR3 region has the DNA TGTGCCATCGGTAGAGCGGGCACTGAAGCTTTCTTT. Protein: CAIGRAGTEAFF.

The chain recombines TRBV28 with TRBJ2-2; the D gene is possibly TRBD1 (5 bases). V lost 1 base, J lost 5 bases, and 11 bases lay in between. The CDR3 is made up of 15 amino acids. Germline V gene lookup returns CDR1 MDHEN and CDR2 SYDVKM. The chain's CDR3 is CASSLFGWTTGELFF. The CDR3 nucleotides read TGTGCCAGCAGTTTATTTGGCTGGACAACCGGGGAGCTGTTTTTT.

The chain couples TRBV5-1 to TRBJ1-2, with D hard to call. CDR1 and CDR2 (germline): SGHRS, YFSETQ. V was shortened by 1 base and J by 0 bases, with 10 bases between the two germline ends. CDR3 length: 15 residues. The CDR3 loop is CASSLILNPNYGYTF. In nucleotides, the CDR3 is TGCGCCAGCAGCTTGATACTCAATCCTAACTATGGCTACACCTTC. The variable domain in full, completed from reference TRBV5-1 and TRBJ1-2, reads KAGVTQTPRYLIKTRGQQVTLSCSPISGHRSVSWYQQTPGQGLQFLFEYFSETQRNKGNFPGRFSGRQFSNSRSEMNVSTLELGDSALYLCASSLILNPNYGYTFGSGTRLTVV.

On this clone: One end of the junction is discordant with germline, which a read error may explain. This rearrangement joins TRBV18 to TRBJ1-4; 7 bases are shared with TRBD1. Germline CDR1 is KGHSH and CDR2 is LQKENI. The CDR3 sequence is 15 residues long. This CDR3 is CASSPPDRDLEKLFF. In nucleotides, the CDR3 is TGTGCCAGCTCCCCACCTGACAGGGATTTGGAAAAACTGTTTTTT.

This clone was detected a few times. CDR3 loop: CASSGQQYEAFF. CDR3 nucleotide sequence: TGTGCCAGCTCGGGACAGCAGTATGAAGCTTTCTTT. The rearrangement joins TRBV2 to TRBJ1-1; TRBD1 matches 7 bases. This CDR3 has 12 residues. Germline V gives CDR1 SNHLY, CDR2 FYNNEI. V lost 8 bases and J lost 7; bases outside the gene matches: 7.

The CDR3 DNA reads TGTGCCAGCAGTATTAGCGGCGGCGGGTCCTACAATGAGCAGTTCTTC. Translated, it gives CASSISGGGSYNEQFF. J is TRBJ2-1 and V is TRBV6-4; D may be TRBD2 (6 bases). The CDR3 consists of 16 residues. Trimming cost V 5 bases and J 1 base, with 15 bases left between them. CDR1 is MRHNA and CDR2 is SNTAGT in the germline V gene.

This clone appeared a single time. CDR3 sequence: CASSIRQGGHLGYGYTF. In nucleotides, the CDR3 is TGTGCCAGCAGCATCCGACAGGGGGGTCATTTGGGCTATGGCTACACCTTC. This sequence joins TRBV5-6 and TRBJ1-2; 9 bases align to TRBD1. The germline V gene encodes CDR1 SGHDT and CDR2 YYEEEE. Trimming cost V 4 bases and J 4 bases; bases outside gene matches: 14. The CDR3 consists of 17 residues.

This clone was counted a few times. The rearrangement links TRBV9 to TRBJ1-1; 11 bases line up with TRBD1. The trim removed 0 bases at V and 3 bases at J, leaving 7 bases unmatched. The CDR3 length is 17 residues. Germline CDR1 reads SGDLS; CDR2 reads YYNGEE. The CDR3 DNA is TGTGCCAGCAGCGTAGCACCCCTGGGACAGGGGGACACTGAAGCTTTCTTT. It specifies CASSVAPLGQGDTEAFF.

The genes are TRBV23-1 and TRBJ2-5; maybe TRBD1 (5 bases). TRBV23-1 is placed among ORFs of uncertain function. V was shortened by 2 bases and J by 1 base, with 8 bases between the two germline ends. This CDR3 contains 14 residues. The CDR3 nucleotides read TGCGCCAGCAGTCAACGGACACTCCAAGAGACCCAGTACTTC. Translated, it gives CASSQRTLQETQYF.

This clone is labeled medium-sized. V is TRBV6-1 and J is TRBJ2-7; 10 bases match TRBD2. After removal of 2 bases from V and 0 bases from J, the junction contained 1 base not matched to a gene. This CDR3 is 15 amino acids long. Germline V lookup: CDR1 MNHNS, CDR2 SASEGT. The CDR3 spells CASSESSGGSYEQYF. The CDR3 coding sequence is TGTGCCAGCAGTGAATCTAGCGGGGGCTCCTACGAGCAGTACTTC.